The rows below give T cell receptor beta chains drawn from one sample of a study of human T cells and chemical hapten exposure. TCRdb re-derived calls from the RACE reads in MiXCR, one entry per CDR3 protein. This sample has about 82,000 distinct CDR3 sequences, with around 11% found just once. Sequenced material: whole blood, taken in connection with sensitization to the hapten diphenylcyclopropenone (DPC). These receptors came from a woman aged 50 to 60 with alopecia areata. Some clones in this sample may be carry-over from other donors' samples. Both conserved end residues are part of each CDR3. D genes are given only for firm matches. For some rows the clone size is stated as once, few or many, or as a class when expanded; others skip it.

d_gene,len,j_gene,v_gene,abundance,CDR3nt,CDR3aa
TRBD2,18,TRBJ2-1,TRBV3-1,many,TGTGCCAGCAGCCATGAACCGCTAGCGGGAGCTACTTACAATGAGCAGTTCTTC,CASSHEPLAGATYNEQFF
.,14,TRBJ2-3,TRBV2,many,TGTGCCAGCAGTGAAGGTTCGGGCGACGATACGCAGTATTTT,CASSEGSGDDTQYF
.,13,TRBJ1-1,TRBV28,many,TGTGCCAGCAGAGCGGGCTTGAACACTGAAGCTTTCTTT,CASRAGLNTEAFF
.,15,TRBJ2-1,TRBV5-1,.,TGCGCCAGCCGCCCCGAGGCAATCTCCTACAATGAGCAGTTCTTC,CASRPEAISYNEQFF
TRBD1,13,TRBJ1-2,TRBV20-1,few,TGCAGTGCTGGCAGGGGGGGTATCTATGGCTACACCTTC,CSAGRGGIYGYTF
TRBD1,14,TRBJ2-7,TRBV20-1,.,TGCAGTGCTAGAGGCAGGACAGGGACCTACGAGCAGTACTTC,CSARGRTGTYEQYF
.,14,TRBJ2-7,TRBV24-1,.,TGTGCCACCAGTGATACCCAGGGATGGGGCGAGCAGTACTTC,CATSDTQGWGEQYF
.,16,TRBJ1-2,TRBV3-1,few,TGTGCCAGCAGCCAAGAGGGAGGGAACCTAAACTATGGCTACACCTTC,CASSQEGGNLNYGYTF
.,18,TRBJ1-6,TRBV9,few,TGTGCCAGCAGCGGCCGAGGACAGACAAGCTCCTATAATTCACCCCTCCACTTT,CASSGRGQTSSYNSPLHF
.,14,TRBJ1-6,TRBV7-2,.,TGTGCCAGCAGCACCGGGACCTTTAATTCACCCCTCCACTTT,CASSTGTFNSPLHF
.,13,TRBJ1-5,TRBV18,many,TGTGCCAGCTCACCAAGTGAAGGGCAGCCCCAGCATTTT,CASSPSEGQPQHF
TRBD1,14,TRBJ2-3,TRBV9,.,TGTGCCAGCGGGACAGGGTCCCACACAGATACGCAGTATTTT,CASGTGSHTDTQYF
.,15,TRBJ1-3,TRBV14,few,TGTGCCAGCAGCCCTAGCCCCGGACCTGGAAACACCATATATTTT,CASSPSPGPGNTIYF
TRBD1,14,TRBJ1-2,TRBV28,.,TGTGCCAGCAGCCCACAGCAAGCAGGGGGCGGCTACACCTTC,CASSPQQAGGGYTF
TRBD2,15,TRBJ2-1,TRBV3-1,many,TGTGCCAGCAGTCCCGGTCTAGCGGGGGGCAATGAGCAGTTCTTC,CASSPGLAGGNEQFF
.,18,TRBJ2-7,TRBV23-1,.,TGCGCCAGCAGTCAATCGGGAGTACTAGGCGGACGGACGAGGGAGCAGTACTTC,CASSQSGVLGGRTREQYF
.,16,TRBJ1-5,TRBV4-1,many,TGCGCCAGCAGCCCGGTGAGCGGGACCAGCAATCAGCCCCAGCATTTT,CASSPVSGTSNQPQHF
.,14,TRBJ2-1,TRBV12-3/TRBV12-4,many,TGTGCCAGCAGCCCCGGACAGCTAGGGGATGAGCAGTTCTTC,CASSPGQLGDEQFF
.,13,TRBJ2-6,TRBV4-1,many,TGCGCCAGCAGCCAAGATACCAGCCTCGTCCTGACTTTC,CASSQDTSLVLTF
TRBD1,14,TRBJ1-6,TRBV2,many,TGTGCCAGCAGTGTTAGCAGGGGGAGGTCACCCCTCCACTTT,CASSVSRGRSPLHF
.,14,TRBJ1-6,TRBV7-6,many,TGTGCCAGCAGCTTAAGACAAGATAATTCACCCCTCCACTTT,CASSLRQDNSPLHF
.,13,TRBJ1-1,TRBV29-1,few,TGCAGCGTTGCCCCCCTCCCGAGCACTGAAGCTTTCTTT,CSVAPLPSTEAFF
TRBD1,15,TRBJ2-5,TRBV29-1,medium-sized,TGCAGCGTCAGAACTCAAGGGACAGGGCAAGAGACCCAGTACTTC,CSVRTQGTGQETQYF
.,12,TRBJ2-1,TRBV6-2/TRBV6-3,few,TGTGCCAGCAGTCCTAACGGAGGGAAGAGGTTCTTC,CASSPNGGKRFF
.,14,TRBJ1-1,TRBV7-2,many,TGTGCCAGCAGCCCTTATGGGGGAGGAGTGGGTCCTTTCTTT,CASSPYGGGVGPFF
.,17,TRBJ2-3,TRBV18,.,TGTGCCAGCTCACCAAGGGGGACCCATCCCTCCACAGATACGCAGTATTTT,CASSPRGTHPSTDTQYF
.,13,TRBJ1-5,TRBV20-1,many,TGCAGTGCCAATGCAGATAGCAATCAGCCCCAGCATTTT,CSANADSNQPQHF
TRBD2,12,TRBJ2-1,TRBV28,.,TGTGCCAGTCCAACCTTAGCGGGAGAGCAGTTCTTC,CASPTLAGEQFF
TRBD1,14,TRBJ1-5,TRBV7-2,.,TGTGCCAGCAGCTTTGGACAGGGAGTCCAGCCCCAGCATTTT,CASSFGQGVQPQHF